These 19 T cell receptor beta chains share one sample of origin, sequenced in a study of control samples from healthy donors and cancer patients. Repertoires were generated with immunoSEQ multiplex PCR, while TCRdb's copy carries only in-frame clones and drops some. The data contain 90,000 to 120,000 clones, 70% to 85% of them singletons. The sample was blood. All receptors derive from a man younger than 30 in good health.

The rearrangement links TRBV28 to TRBJ2-5; TRBD1 aligns across 9 bases. From germline, CDR1 is MDHEN and CDR2 SYDVKM. Trimming took 7 bases from V and 1 from J; bases not matched to a gene: 7. The CDR3 totals 15 residues. CDR3: CASKMTGGLQETQYF. The CDR3 DNA reads as TGTGCCAGCAAGATGACAGGGGGTCTCCAAGAGACCCAGTACTTC.

This chain links TRBV5-5 with TRBJ2-6; 7 bases agree with TRBD1. The length of the CDR3 is 18 residues. CDR1 and CDR2 (germline): SGHKS, YYEKEE (reference sequence). J gave up 0 bases and V 1 base, and 7 bases lay outside the gene matches. The DNA for the CDR3 is TGTGCCAGCAGCTTGAGGGACAGCCTCGACTCTGGGGCCAACGTCCTGACTTTC. Its translation: CASSLRDSLDSGANVLTF.

This chain links TRBV28 with TRBJ2-7; 9 nucleotides match TRBD2. CDR1 is MDHEN, CDR2 SYDVKM, per germline. Trimming took 6 bases from V and 4 from J; bases not matched to a gene: 7. The CDR3 runs 14 residues. CDR3 in DNA: TGTGCCAGCAGGGGATCTAGCGGGACGTACGAGCAGTACGTC. Protein sequence: CASRGSSGTYEQYV.

The gene calls are TRBV7-6 and TRBJ1-4; D is uncertain. The CDR3 length is 15 residues. Per the germline V gene, CDR1 is SGHVS and CDR2 is FNYEAQ. V was clipped by 8 bases and J by 0 bases, with 13 bases between them. The CDR3 protein is CASATSGTTNEKLFF. The CDR3 DNA follows: TGTGCCAGCGCTACCAGCGGGACAACTAATGAAAAACTGTTTTTT.

The rearrangement joins TRBV6-5 to TRBJ2-5; unclear D gene. Per germline, CDR1 MNHEY and CDR2 SVGAGI. The V end was cut by 8 bases, the J end by 5 bases, with 9 bases between. The CDR3 covers 11 residues. The CDR3: CASQAKETQYF. The CDR3 nucleotides read TGTGCCAGCCAAGCTAAGGAGACCCAGTACTTC.

The V and J genes are TRBV6-5 and TRBJ2-2; the D is unclear. Trimming pared 10 bases from V and 6 bases from J, leaving 21 bases between. CDR1 is MNHEY, CDR2 SVGAGI, per germline. The CDR3 length is 15 residues. DNA of the CDR3: TGTGCCAACTCCCGGGTATTTAGTGGCGCCGGGGAGCTGTTTTTT. It encodes CANSRVFSGAGELFF.

This rearrangement joins TRBV19 to TRBJ1-4; D is uncertain. The V end lost 7 bases, the J end lost 8 bases, and 8 bases lay between the germline ends. Germline CDR1 and CDR2: LNHDA and SQIVND (reference sequence). There are 11 residues in the CDR3. The CDR3 reads CASTMGEKLFF. The CDR3 DNA is TGTGCCAGTACCATGGGGGAAAAACTGTTTTTT.

Here the CDR3 DNA reads TGTGCCAGCAGTTGGGGTCTGGGGCAGCCCCAGCATTTT. Translated, it gives CASSWGLGQPQHF. The gene calls are TRBV6-5 and TRBJ1-5; unclear D gene. The CDR3 length is 13 residues. Germline V gives CDR1 MNHEY, CDR2 SVGAGI. The germline V and J ends were trimmed by 4 bases and 7 bases, with 11 bases remaining between them.

The chain combines TRBV19 with TRBJ1-1, with unresolved D. CDR3 length equals 13 residues. Trimming took 6 bases from V and 1 from J, leaving 9 bases between them. CDR1 and CDR2 from the germline V gene are LNHDA and SQIVND (reference sequence). CDR3 residues: CASRESGNTEAFF. The CDR3 coding sequence is TGTGCCAGTAGGGAAAGCGGGAACACTGAAGCTTTCTTT.

V and J are TRBV5-4 and TRBJ2-7, with D tentatively TRBD2 (6 bases). In germline, CDR1 is SGHNT, CDR2 YYREEE (reference sequence). V was cut by 0 bases and J by 2 bases, with 12 bases left in between. CDR3 length equals 15 residues. CDR3 sequence: CASSLVGGFTYEQYF. The DNA of the CDR3 is TGTGCCAGCAGCTTGGTTGGGGGGTTCACCTACGAGCAGTACTTC.

This chain joins TRBV5-5 and TRBJ1-1; D ambiguous. Germline V gene sequence: CDR1 SGHKS, CDR2 YYEKEE (reference sequence). The CDR3 runs 15 residues. V dropped 3 bases and J dropped 3 bases, with 15 bases sitting between them. The CDR3 sequence: CASSSTMFAYTEAFF. The CDR3, as DNA: TGTGCCAGCAGCTCAACGATGTTCGCATACACTGAAGCTTTCTTT.

The chain joins TRBV24-1 to TRBJ2-2, with TRBD1 as a possible D gene (7 bases). CDR1 and CDR2 from the germline V gene are KGHDR and SFDVKD. V dropped 0 bases and J dropped 1 base, with 14 bases sitting between them. The CDR3 is made up of 18 amino acids. The CDR3 DNA follows: TGTGCCACCAGTGATTTGGGATCAGGGGGGAAGAACACCGGGGAGCTGTTTTTT. It encodes CATSDLGSGGKNTGELFF.

This clone was recorded only once. The V gene is TRBV6-5, the J gene TRBJ1-1; 10 bases line up with TRBD1. V lost 7 bases to trimming and J lost 9 bases; unmatched junction nucleotides: 11. Germline CDR1 reads MNHEY; CDR2 reads SVGAGI. This CDR3 is 14 amino acids long. CDR3 residues: CASNGGQGLLKAFF. In nucleotides, the CDR3 is TGTGCCAGCAATGGGGGACAGGGGTTATTGAAAGCTTTCTTT.

The chain recombines TRBV11-1 with TRBJ2-7; 9 bases fit TRBD1. V shed 1 base and J 5 bases; nucleotides not matched to a gene: 6. This CDR3 comprises 15 residues. The germline V gene encodes CDR1 SGHAT and CDR2 FQDESV (reference sequence). DNA for the CDR3: TGTGCCAGCAGCTTAGTGGGGACAGGGATAAACGAGCAGTACTTC. Its translation is CASSLVGTGINEQYF. The full variable domain, with the rest looked up from reference TRBV11-1 and TRBJ2-7, is EAEVAQSPRYKITEKSQAVAFWCDPISGHATLYWYRQILGQGPELLVQFQDESVVDDSQLPKDRFSAERLKGVDSTLKIQPAELGDSAMYLCASSLVGTGINEQYFGPGTRLTVT.

The V and J genes are TRBV7-8 and TRBJ1-1; D unresolved. Between the trimmed V and J ends, which lost 1 base and 0 bases, there was a span of 6 bases. Germline V gene sequence: CDR1 SGHVS, CDR2 FQNEAQ. The CDR3 runs 14 residues. The CDR3 coding sequence is TGTGCCAGCAGCTTAGGCGGACTGAACACTGAAGCTTTCTTT. Translation: CASSLGGLNTEAFF.

This rearrangement joins TRBV5-6 to TRBJ1-2; possibly TRBD1 for D (6 bases). The CDR3 covers 17 residues. Germline V gives CDR1 SGHDT, CDR2 YYEEEE. With 2 bases removed from V and 0 bases from J, the gap between germline ends came to 17 bases. The CDR3, as DNA: TGTGCCAGCAGCTTCCAGACAGGTTTTACCGCTAACTATGGCTACACCTTC. Its translation is CASSFQTGFTANYGYTF.

The genes are TRBV18 and TRBJ1-1, with 10 bases fitting TRBD1. This CDR3 is 17 amino acids long. Germline assignment: CDR1 KGHSH and CDR2 LQKENI. The V gene end was trimmed by 2 bases and the J gene end by 4 bases; junction bases not matched to a gene: 10. The CDR3 DNA reads as TGTGCCAGCTCACCAAAGACAGGGGGCGCGGAAGGCACTGAAGCTTTCTTT. Translated, it gives CASSPKTGGAEGTEAFF.

The chain employs TRBV25-1 and TRBJ1-1, with a possible D match to TRBD1 (6 bases). Trimming took off 2 bases at V and 5 bases at J, with 15 bases between the two ends. The CDR3 has 15 residues. Germline V CDR1 and CDR2: MGHDK, SYGVNS. This CDR3 reads CASSEIWTVSTEAFF. The CDR3 DNA reads as TGTGCCAGCAGTGAAATTTGGACAGTTAGTACTGAAGCTTTCTTT.

The chain links TRBV6-2 or TRBV6-3 to TRBJ2-1, with 9 bases lining up with TRBD2. Germline V CDR1 and CDR2: MNHEY, SVGEGT. This CDR3 has 17 residues. The V and J ends lost 0 bases and 3 bases, in that order; junction bases with no gene match: 6. CDR3 sequence: CASSYSLWRGGYNEQFF. The CDR3 DNA follows: TGTGCCAGCAGTTACTCGCTCTGGCGGGGGGGCTACAATGAGCAGTTCTTC.